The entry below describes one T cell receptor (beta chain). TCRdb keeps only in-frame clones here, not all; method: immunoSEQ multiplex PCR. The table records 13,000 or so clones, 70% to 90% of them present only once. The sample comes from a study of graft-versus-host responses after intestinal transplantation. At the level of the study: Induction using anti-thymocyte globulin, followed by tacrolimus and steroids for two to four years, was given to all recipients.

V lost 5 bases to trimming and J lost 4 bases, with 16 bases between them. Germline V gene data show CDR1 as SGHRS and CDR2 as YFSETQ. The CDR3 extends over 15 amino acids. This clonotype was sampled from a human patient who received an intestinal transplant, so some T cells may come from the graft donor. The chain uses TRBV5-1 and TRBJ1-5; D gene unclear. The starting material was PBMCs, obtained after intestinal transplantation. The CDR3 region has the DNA TGCGCCAGCAGAATCGACCCATCGAGAAATCAGCCCCAGCATTTT. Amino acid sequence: CASRIDPSRNQPQHF.